This passage covers 15 T cell receptor beta chains from one sample sequenced in a study of post-analysis software for immune sequencing data. Study-wide points: Patients carried roughly five TRBV segments more frequently than controls did, and TRBV5-6, TRBV5-1 and TRBV20-1 were among them.

Which antigens these TCRs recognize remains unknown. Libraries were made from TCR beta cDNA, and they carried unique molecular identifiers. TCRdb re-analysed the PCR reads in MiXCR, keeping a single row per CDR3 protein. The sample has fewer than 600,000 distinct CDR3 sequences; around 40% are singletons. Sequencing was done on a sample of blood. The receptors were sampled from a girl aged 10 to 17 with multiple sclerosis.

CDR3 bases: TGTGCCAGCAGTGTCGCCAGGACAGGCAGCAAGCAGTACTTC. Protein sequence: CASSVARTGSKQYF. The chain links TRBV6-2 or TRBV6-3 to TRBJ2-5, with TRBD1 matching over 7 bases. After removal of 5 bases from V and 11 bases from J, the junction contained 14 bases not matched to a gene. The CDR3 sequence is 14 residues long. Germline CDR1 MNHEY, CDR2 SVGEGT.

This clonotype has a single count. The gene calls are TRBV29-1 and TRBJ2-6; 9 positions agree with TRBD2. V lost 3 bases and J lost 4; bases outside the gene matches: 7. Germline CDR1 reads SQVTM; CDR2 reads ANQGSEA. The CDR3 consists of 16 residues. The CDR3 region is CSVEASGVGGANVLTF. The CDR3 DNA sequence: TGCAGCGTTGAGGCTAGCGGGGTGGGCGGGGCCAACGTCCTGACTTTC.

The chain combines TRBV4-1 with TRBJ2-7; no firm D call. This CDR3 has 14 residues. Germline CDR1 reads MGHRA; CDR2 reads YSYEKL. Trimming pared 2 bases from V and 1 base from J, leaving 9 bases between. The CDR3 DNA is TGCGCCAGCAGCCAAACCTACGGATCCTACGAGCAGTACTTC. It codes for CASSQTYGSYEQYF.

The J gene is TRBJ1-2, the V gene TRBV5-5; no definite D call. This CDR3 is 14 amino acids long. Germline loops: CDR1 SGHKS, CDR2 YYEKEE (reference sequence). V was shortened by 4 bases and J by 3 bases, with 13 bases between the two germline ends. The CDR3 loop reads CASSPAQAYYGYTF. The CDR3 DNA is TGTGCCAGCAGCCCGGCCCAGGCCTACTATGGCTACACCTTC.

V gene TRBV30 combines with J gene TRBJ1-4; D is unclear. This CDR3 region has 14 residues. The germline V gene has CDR1 GTSNPN and CDR2 SVGIG (reference sequence). V was shortened by 0 bases and J by 1 base, with 6 bases between the two germline ends. CDR3 residues: CAWSVWRTNEKLFF. The CDR3 DNA reads as TGTGCCTGGAGTGTTTGGCGAACTAATGAAAAACTGTTTTTT.

This clonotype was detected only a few times. This sequence joins TRBV5-1 and TRBJ1-2; D ambiguous. This CDR3 has 14 residues. V dropped 3 bases and J dropped 0 bases, with 9 bases sitting between them. CDR1 is SGHRS and CDR2 is YFSETQ in the germline V gene. The CDR3: CASSWEHPNYGYTF. The CDR3 bases are TGCGCCAGCAGCTGGGAACACCCTAACTATGGCTACACCTTC.

CDR3 protein: CASSSTTPSYNEQFF. The CDR3, as DNA: TGCGCCAGCAGCTCGACTACCCCATCCTACAATGAGCAGTTCTTC. The V gene is TRBV5-1, the J gene TRBJ2-1, with a possible D match to TRBD2 (5 bases). There are 15 residues in the CDR3. Trimming took 3 bases from V and 1 from J, leaving 11 bases between them. Germline V lookup: CDR1 SGHRS, CDR2 YFSETQ.

The V call is TRBV4-3, the J call TRBJ2-3; D call uncertain. The germline gives CDR1 LGHNA, CDR2 YSLEER. The CDR3 spans 17 residues. V lost 2 bases to trimming and J lost 2 bases, with 17 bases between them. CDR3 residues: CASSQRNMLGSTDTQYF. CDR3 sequence (DNA): TGCGCCAGCAGCCAACGCAATATGCTGGGATCCACAGATACGCAGTATTTT.

The rearrangement uses TRBV6-6 and TRBJ2-5; 8 positions agree with TRBD1. The better agreement between TRBJ2-7 and the DNA end casts doubt on the J call. CDR1 MNHNY and CDR2 SVGAGI come from the germline V gene (reference sequence). This CDR3 contains 14 residues. CDR3 region: CASNPGQETYEQYF. The CDR3 nucleotides are TGTGCCAGCAATCCGGGACAGGAGACCTACGAGCAGTACTTC.

The chain has TRBV5-1 and TRBJ2-7; TRBD1 agrees at 7 bases. CDR1 is SGHRS and CDR2 is YFSETQ in the germline V gene. The CDR3 runs 15 residues. V dropped 4 bases and J dropped 0; count of bases not matched to a gene: 7. The CDR3 spells CASSTGDSSSYEQYF. CDR3 sequence (DNA): TGCGCCAGCAGCACCGGGGACAGCAGCTCCTACGAGCAGTACTTC.

The rearrangement joins TRBV18 to TRBJ2-6, with 10 bases aligning to TRBD1. CDR3 length: 17 residues. Trimming cost V 5 bases and J 4 bases; bases outside gene matches: 8. Germline V lookup: CDR1 KGHSH, CDR2 LQKENI. CDR3 protein: CASSTRQGAQGANVLTF. The CDR3 DNA reads TGTGCCAGCTCAACCCGACAGGGGGCGCAGGGGGCCAACGTCCTGACTTTC.

As to this clonotype: One end of the junction varies from germline; a read error may be responsible. The chain has TRBV6-1 and TRBJ2-1; tentatively, D is TRBD2 (7 bases). Germline V gene lookup returns CDR1 MNHNS and CDR2 SASEGT. The CDR3 sequence is 16 residues long. The CDR3 DNA follows: TGTGCCAGCAGTGAACGAGGGGGAGGGCCCTCCAATGGGCAGTTCTTC. Its translation is CASSERGGGPSNGQFF.

J is TRBJ2-1 and V is TRBV4-3; TRBD2 agrees at 7 bases. Per the germline V gene, CDR1 is LGHNA and CDR2 is YSLEER. This CDR3 is built from 14 residues. The V and J ends lost 4 bases and 6 bases, in that order; junction bases with no gene match: 6. As DNA, the CDR3 is TGCGCCAGCAGCCCTTGGACTAGGGGCAATGAGCAGTTCTTC. Its protein is CASSPWTRGNEQFF.

This chain connects TRBV7-9 to TRBJ1-4, with 12 bases fitting TRBD1. Germline-derived CDR1 and CDR2 are SEHNR and FQNEAQ (reference sequence). V lost 5 bases and J lost 5; bases outside the gene matches: 9. This CDR3 is 17 amino acids long. The DNA for the CDR3 is TGTGCCAGCAGCCCAATGGGACAGGGGGCTTTAAATGAAAAACTGTTTTTT. This codes for CASSPMGQGALNEKLFF.

The V call is TRBV9, the J call TRBJ1-2; D gene ambiguous. Germline assignment: CDR1 SGDLS and CDR2 YYNGEE. The CDR3 sequence is 13 residues long. Trimming removed 4 bases at V and 1 base at J, with 8 bases between. The CDR3 DNA is TGTGCCAGCAGCCCCGACAATAACTATGGCTACACCTTC. Protein: CASSPDNNYGYTF.